The 20 T cell receptor beta chains listed next were all sequenced from one sample in a study of molecular identifiers for immune sequencing clone quantification. TCRdb redid the calling of the PCR reads with MiXCR, one entry per CDR3 protein. The repertoire holds some 680,000 distinct CDR3 sequences, with around 25% as singletons. Source material: naive CD8+ T cells from blood, with Jurkat cell RNA spiked in. Subset of the sample: FACS-sorted CD8+CD4-CCR7+CD45RA+ naive T cells. These receptors were collected from a human donor in good health. Some libraries in this study had Jurkat cell RNA spiked in.

This clonotype was observed many times. CDR3: CASSNGGFGANVLTF. CDR3 DNA sequence: TGTGCCAGCAGTAACGGGGGGTTTGGGGCCAACGTCCTGACTTTC. V is TRBV12-3 or TRBV12-4 and J is TRBJ2-6; TRBD2 matches 7 bases. The trim removed 5 bases at V and 3 bases at J, leaving 4 bases unmatched. The CDR3 has 15 amino acids.

Many counts were recorded for this clonotype. This chain uses TRBV28 with TRBJ2-6; maybe TRBD1 (6 bases). The CDR3 sequence is 16 residues long. CDR1 MDHEN and CDR2 SYDVKM come from the germline V gene. V lost 5 bases and J lost 4, with 15 bases in between. The CDR3 spells CASSPGVRFGANVLTF. The DNA of the CDR3 is TGTGCCAGCAGTCCAGGGGTCAGGTTCGGGGCCAACGTCCTGACTTTC.

The chain has TRBV19 and TRBJ2-1; D possibly corresponds to TRBD2 (5 bases). V lost 6 bases to trimming and J lost 3 bases, with 15 bases between them. The CDR3 consists of 15 residues. Germline values: CDR1 LNHDA, CDR2 SQIVND (reference sequence). CDR3 amino acids: CASSGSEALYNEQFF. The CDR3 DNA sequence: TGTGCCAGTAGCGGTTCGGAGGCACTCTACAATGAGCAGTTCTTC.

This clonotype was detected a few times. V is TRBV6-2 or TRBV6-3 and J is TRBJ2-3; TRBD2 might be the D (6 bases). This CDR3 has 14 amino acids. V dropped 2 bases and J dropped 5 bases, with 11 bases sitting between them. In germline, CDR1 is MNHEY, CDR2 SVGEGT. CDR3 in amino acids: CASSYVSSGDTQYF. As DNA, the CDR3 is TGTGCCAGCAGTTACGTGAGTAGCGGAGATACGCAGTATTTT.

This clonotype was picked up many times. CDR3: CASSFRGVDTEAFF. CDR3 DNA: TGTGCCAGCAGCTTTCGGGGCGTCGACACTGAAGCTTTCTTT. V and J are TRBV13 and TRBJ1-1; D may be TRBD1 (5 bases). Between the trimmed V and J ends, which lost 3 bases and 3 bases, there was a span of 11 bases. CDR1 is PRHDT, CDR2 FYEKMQ, per germline (reference sequence). The CDR3 totals 14 residues.

Concerning this clonotype itself: The junction differs from germline at one of its ends, possibly a read error. The chain uses TRBV13 and TRBJ2-1, with TRBD2 as a possible D gene (6 bases). CDR1 and CDR2 (germline): PRHDT, FYEKMQ (reference sequence). The CDR3 is 16 residues long. The CDR3 protein is CASSLGGYQASNVQFF. The CDR3 coding sequence is TGTGCCAGCAGCCTAGGAGGGTACCAAGCCTCCAATGTGCAGTTCTTC.

The chain's CDR3 is CASSFHSLGNGQYF. The DNA of the CDR3 is TGTGCCAGCAGCTTCCACTCCCTAGGGAACGGGCAGTACTTC. The rearrangement joins TRBV13 to TRBJ2-7; unclear D gene. Germline values: CDR1 PRHDT, CDR2 FYEKMQ (reference sequence). The CDR3 runs to 14 residues. V was trimmed by 3 bases and J by 9 bases, leaving 18 bases between them.

This clonotype showed up many times. The rearrangement joins TRBV27 to TRBJ2-6; D might be TRBD1 (6 bases). Germline V lookup: CDR1 MNHEY, CDR2 SMNVEV (reference sequence). Trimming cost V 2 bases and J 0 bases, with 11 bases left between them. The CDR3 is 17 residues long. CDR3 in amino acids: CASSLGGLASGANVLTF. The DNA of the CDR3 is TGTGCCAGCAGTTTAGGGGGCCTAGCCTCTGGGGCCAACGTCCTGACTTTC.

V is TRBV30 and J is TRBJ2-7; D unclear. CDR1 and CDR2 from the germline V gene are GTSNPN and SVGIG (reference sequence). This CDR3 has 12 amino acids. Trimming shortened V by 2 bases and J by 3 bases, and 8 bases separated the two germline ends. CDR3 sequence (DNA): TGTGCCTGGAGTCGTTCGGGCTACGAGCAGTACTTC. It encodes CAWSRSGYEQYF. Using reference TRBV30 and TRBJ2-7 for the parts outside the CDR3, the full variable domain is SQTIHQWPATLVQPVGSPLSLECTVEGTSNPNLYWYRQAAGRGLQLLFYSVGIGQISSEVPQNLSASRPQDRQFILSSKKLLLSDSGFYLCAWSRSGYEQYFGPGTRLTVT.

This clonotype was seen many times. The V gene is TRBV27, the J gene TRBJ2-7; D might be TRBD2 (5 bases). This CDR3 has 13 amino acids. The V end lost 1 base, the J end lost 5 bases, and 9 bases lay between the germline ends. Per the germline V gene, CDR1 is MNHEY and CDR2 is SMNVEV (reference sequence). This CDR3 reads CASSLYGGHEQYF. The CDR3 nucleotides read TGTGCCAGCAGTTTATATGGCGGGCACGAGCAGTACTTC.

Details on this clonotype: A much larger clone is a single base away; this may be a read error. The chain is built from TRBV14 and TRBJ2-2, with D possibly matching TRBD1 (6 bases). Germline lookup yields CDR1 SGHDN and CDR2 FVKESK. The CDR3 extends over 13 amino acids. CDR3 loop: CASSQEGAGELIF. In DNA, the CDR3 is TGTGCCAGCAGCCAAGAGGGGGCCGGGGAGCTGATTTTT.

CDR3 nucleotides: TGCAGTGCTAGAGATTTGAGGACAGGGGTGAACGAGCAGTACTTC. This gives the protein CSARDLRTGVNEQYF. This chain connects TRBV20-1 to TRBJ2-7; 9 bases fit TRBD1. Germline V gene sequence: CDR1 DFQATT, CDR2 SNEGSKA (reference sequence). The CDR3 totals 15 residues. V lost 0 bases to trimming and J lost 5 bases; unmatched junction nucleotides: 8.

This clonotype was counted a few times. The chain employs TRBV19 and TRBJ1-5, with D perhaps matching TRBD1 (5 bases). CDR1 is LNHDA and CDR2 is SQIVND in the germline V gene (reference sequence). Deletions cut 1 base from V and 3 bases from J, with 13 bases between. The CDR3 spans 16 residues. The CDR3 loop is CASSIGTRGVNQPQHF. CDR3 DNA: TGTGCCAGTAGTATAGGGACGAGGGGAGTCAATCAGCCCCAGCATTTT. Complete variable domain (other parts from reference TRBV19 and TRBJ1-5): DGGITQSPKYLFRKEGQNVTLSCEQNLNHDAMYWYRQDPGQGLRLIYYSQIVNDFQKGDIAEGYSVSREKKESFPLTVTSAQKNPTAFYLCASSIGTRGVNQPQHFGDGTRLSIL.

As concerns this clonotype: A far larger clone is off by one base, so a read error is likely. CDR3 DNA: TGTGCCAGCAGCGTAGGAGGTTCCACAGATGCGCAGTATTTT. Translated, it gives CASSVGGSTDAQYF. The J gene is TRBJ2-3, the V gene TRBV9; D call uncertain. This CDR3 is 14 amino acids long. Germline V gene lookup returns CDR1 SGDLS and CDR2 YYNGEE. The variable domain in full, completed from reference TRBV9 and TRBJ2-3, reads DSGVTQTPKHLITATGQRVTLRCSPRSGDLSVYWYQQSLDQGLQFLIQYYNGEERAKGNILERFSAQQFPDLHSELNLSSLELGDSALYFCASSVGGSTDAQYFGPGTRLTVL.

Comment on this clonotype: A much larger clone differs by one base, so this may be a read error. The chain joins TRBV6-5 to TRBJ2-7, with D unclear. The J call may be faulty, since TRBJ2-1 better matches the DNA end. CDR1 is MNHEY and CDR2 is SVGAGI in the germline V gene. The CDR3 sequence is 13 residues long. Here the CDR3 DNA reads TGTGCCAGCAGTCCACTGGGGTGGAACGAGCAGTTCTTC. This gives the protein CASSPLGWNEQFF.

About this clonotype: Sequence at one end of the junction differs from germline and may be a read error. The J gene is TRBJ2-1, the V gene TRBV25-1, with D perhaps TRBD1 (5 bases). CDR3 length: 13 amino acids. Germline CDR1 is MGHDK and CDR2 is SYGVNS. CDR3 protein: CASSPTEINAQFF. CDR3 nucleotide sequence: TGTGCCAGCAGCCCGACAGAAATCAATGCGCAGTTCTTC.

This clonotype was seen only a few times. J is TRBJ1-3 and V is TRBV12-3 or TRBV12-4; the D gene is possibly TRBD1 (5 bases). CDR3 length: 16 amino acids. V lost 6 bases, J lost 0 bases, and 15 bases lay in between. CDR3 nucleotide sequence: TGTGCCAGCAGCCCACCAGGGCCCGTCTCTGGAAACACCATATATTTT. It codes for CASSPPGPVSGNTIYF.

A note on this clonotype: Just one base apart from a much larger clone, this may be a read error. This chain connects TRBV12-3 or TRBV12-4 to TRBJ2-4, with TRBD1 as a possible D gene (5 bases). CDR3 length: 15 amino acids. The CDR3 nucleotides are TGTGCCAGCTGTTTCGACAGAGGAGCAGGAAACATTCAGTACTTC. Translation gives CASCFDRGAGNIQYF.

About this clonotype itself: A much larger clonotype is one base distant, so this may be a read error. J is TRBJ2-5 and V is TRBV2; no clear D gene. The CDR3 spans 12 residues. CDR1 SNHLY and CDR2 FYNNEI come from the germline V gene. CDR3 residues: CGSSDRRETQYF. CDR3 nucleotides: TGTGGCAGCAGTGATCGCAGAGAGACCCAGTACTTC.

The J gene is TRBJ2-5, the V gene TRBV5-6; TRBD2 agrees at 9 bases. This CDR3 has 15 residues. The V and J ends lost 3 bases and 5 bases, in that order; junction bases with no gene match: 8. The germline V gene has CDR1 SGHDT and CDR2 YYEEEE. The CDR3 is CASSSWASGMETQYF. The CDR3, as DNA: TGTGCCAGCAGCTCTTGGGCTAGCGGGATGGAGACCCAGTACTTC.